Listed here are 11 T cell receptor beta chains from one sample, sequenced in a study of shared clonotypes between healthy human individuals. Assay: immunoSEQ multiplex PCR; the TCRdb copy retains only in-frame clones and omits some. The sample lists 1 million to 1.3 million clones, approximately 80% occurring once. The specimen was memory CD4+ T cells from PBMCs. As for subset: CD45RA-negative fraction. The receptors stem from a young man in good health. Some clones in this sample may be carry-over from other donors' samples.

The chain employs TRBV10-1 and TRBJ1-1; D is unclear. Germline assignment: CDR1 WNHNN and CDR2 SYGVQD (reference sequence). Trimming cost V 2 bases and J 0 bases, with 7 bases left between them. The CDR3 loop spans 14 amino acids. This chain's CDR3 is CASSERGLNTEAFF. The CDR3 coding sequence is TGCGCCAGCAGTGAGCGGGGTCTGAACACTGAAGCTTTCTTT.

The genes are TRBV19 and TRBJ2-1; no firm D call. V lost 6 bases and J 4 bases, leaving 19 bases between the germline ends. CDR3 size: 16 residues. Germline CDR1 reads LNHDA; CDR2 reads SQIVND (reference sequence). Here the CDR3 DNA reads TGTGCCAGTAGCCAATCCGGAGCCCTCAAATACAATGAGCAGTTCTTC. This translates into CASSQSGALKYNEQFF.

V gene TRBV30 combines with J gene TRBJ1-2; 7 bases map to TRBD1. Germline V lookup: CDR1 GTSNPN, CDR2 SVGIG (reference sequence). The CDR3 is 13 amino acids. Unmatched junction bases numbered 4, after V lost 6 bases and J lost 0 bases. The CDR3 region is CACDREANYGYTF. CDR3 DNA: TGTGCCTGTGACAGGGAAGCTAACTATGGCTACACCTTC.

This clone has more than one count but fewer than ten. CDR3 nucleotide sequence: TGCGCCAGCAGCCTAACCCTGACTAGCGGGGGCCTCGAGCAGTACTTC. Its protein product is CASSLTLTSGGLEQYF. V usage is TRBV5-1 and J usage is TRBJ2-7; 12 nucleotides line up with TRBD2. J was trimmed by 6 bases and V by 4 bases; bases with no gene match: 11. There are 16 residues in the CDR3. Germline V gene data show CDR1 as SGHRS and CDR2 as YFSETQ.

The V call is TRBV29-1, the J call TRBJ1-1; 8 bases agree with TRBD1. The CDR3 consists of 17 residues. Germline-derived CDR1 and CDR2 are SQVTM and ANQGSEA. Germline trimming cut 3 bases from V and 1 base from J; bases unmatched to any gene: 13. CDR3 protein: CSVDRGYTGQGNTEAFF. DNA for the CDR3: TGCAGCGTTGATAGGGGATACACCGGACAGGGGAACACTGAAGCTTTCTTT.

This chain connects TRBV29-1 to TRBJ2-5; unclear D gene. The V end lost 0 bases, the J end lost 2 bases, and 7 bases lay between the germline ends. From germline, CDR1 is SQVTM and CDR2 ANQGSEA. There are 13 residues in the CDR3. The CDR3 reads CSVEDPRQETQYF. In DNA form, the CDR3 reads TGCAGCGTTGAAGATCCCAGACAAGAGACCCAGTACTTC.

Concerning this clone itself: Other nucleotide sequences from this sample produce the same CDR3. The chain couples TRBV7-2 to TRBJ1-5, with D tentatively TRBD1 (6 bases). Germline V lookup: CDR1 SGHTA, CDR2 FQGNSA. The V gene lost 3 bases and the J gene lost 7 bases, with 10 bases spanning the gap. The CDR3 has 13 residues. The CDR3 bases are TGTGCCAGCAGCTTCAGGGGTGGACAGCCCCAGCATTTT. This translates into CASSFRGGQPQHF.

V gene TRBV6-6 combines with J gene TRBJ2-7; maybe TRBD2 (5 bases). The CDR3 totals 13 residues. Germline-derived CDR1 and CDR2 are MNHNY and SVGAGI (reference sequence). V was shortened by 1 base and J by 6 bases, with 10 bases between the two germline ends. The CDR3 reads CASSYFPSGEQYF. Written as DNA, the CDR3 is TGTGCCAGCAGTTACTTTCCGAGCGGCGAGCAGTACTTC.

The chain recombines TRBV2 with TRBJ2-5; 7 nucleotides align to TRBD1. Germline CDR1 reads SNHLY; CDR2 reads FYNNEI. The CDR3 runs 15 residues. With 6 bases clipped from V and 3 bases from J, the junction kept 10 bases outside the gene matches. The DNA of the CDR3 is TGTGCCAGCAGGGAGACAGGGAAACCTAAAGAGACCCAGTACTTC. Translated: CASRETGKPKETQYF.

The V and J genes are TRBV5-1 and TRBJ2-7, with D perhaps TRBD1 (6 bases). Germline assignment: CDR1 SGHRS and CDR2 YFSETQ. This CDR3 is built from 14 residues. V lost 3 bases and J lost 5, with 15 bases in between. The CDR3 bases are TGCGCCAGCAGCTCGGCACAGGGTCCCCACGAGCAGTACTTC. It translates to CASSSAQGPHEQYF.

The J gene is TRBJ2-5, the V gene TRBV5-1, with 8 nucleotides matching TRBD1. CDR1 is SGHRS and CDR2 is YFSETQ in the germline V gene. The V gene end was trimmed by 0 bases and the J gene end by 3 bases; junction bases not matched to a gene: 1. This CDR3 has 14 amino acids. The CDR3 nucleotides read TGCGCCAGCAGCTTGGCACAGGGGGAAGAGACCCAGTACTTC. Translating it yields CASSLAQGEETQYF.